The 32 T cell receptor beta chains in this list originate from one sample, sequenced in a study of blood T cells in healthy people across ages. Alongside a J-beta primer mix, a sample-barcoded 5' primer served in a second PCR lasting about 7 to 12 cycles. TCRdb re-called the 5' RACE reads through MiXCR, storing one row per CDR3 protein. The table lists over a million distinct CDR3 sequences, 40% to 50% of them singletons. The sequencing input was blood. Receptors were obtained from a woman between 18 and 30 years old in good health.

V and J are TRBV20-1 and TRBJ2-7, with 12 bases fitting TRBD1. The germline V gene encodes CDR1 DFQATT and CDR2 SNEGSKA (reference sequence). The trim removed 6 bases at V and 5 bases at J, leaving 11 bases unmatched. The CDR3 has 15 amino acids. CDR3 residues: CSASPGQGAYNEQYF. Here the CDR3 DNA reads TGCAGTGCCTCTCCGGGACAGGGGGCGTACAACGAGCAGTACTTC.

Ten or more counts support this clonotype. The chain's CDR3 is CAISFTGTSYYEQYF. In DNA, the CDR3 is TGTGCCATCAGTTTTACCGGGACTAGCTACTACGAGCAGTACTTC. The chain couples TRBV10-3 to TRBJ2-7, with 9 bases fitting TRBD2. Germline V CDR1 and CDR2: ENHRY, SYGVKD. The CDR3 covers 15 residues. V dropped 5 bases and J dropped 3; count of bases not matched to a gene: 8.

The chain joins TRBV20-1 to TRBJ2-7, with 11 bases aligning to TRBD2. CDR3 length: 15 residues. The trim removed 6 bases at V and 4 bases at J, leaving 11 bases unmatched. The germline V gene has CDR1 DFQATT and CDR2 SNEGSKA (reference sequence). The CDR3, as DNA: TGCAGTGCCCCTGATAGCGGGGGGGGTACATACGAGCAGTACTTC. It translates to CSAPDSGGGTYEQYF.

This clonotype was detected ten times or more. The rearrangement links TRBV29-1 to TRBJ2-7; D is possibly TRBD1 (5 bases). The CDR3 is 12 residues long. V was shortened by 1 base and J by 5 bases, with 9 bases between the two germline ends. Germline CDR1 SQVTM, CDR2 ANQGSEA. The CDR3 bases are TGCAGCGTTGAAGCAGGGAACAACGAGCAGTACTTC. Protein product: CSVEAGNNEQYF.

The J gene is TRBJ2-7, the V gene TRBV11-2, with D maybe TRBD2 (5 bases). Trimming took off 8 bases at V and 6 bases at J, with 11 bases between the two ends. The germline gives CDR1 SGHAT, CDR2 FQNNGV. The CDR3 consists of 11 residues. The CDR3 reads CASAAGFEQYF. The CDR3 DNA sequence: TGTGCCAGCGCCGCGGGCTTCGAGCAGTACTTC.

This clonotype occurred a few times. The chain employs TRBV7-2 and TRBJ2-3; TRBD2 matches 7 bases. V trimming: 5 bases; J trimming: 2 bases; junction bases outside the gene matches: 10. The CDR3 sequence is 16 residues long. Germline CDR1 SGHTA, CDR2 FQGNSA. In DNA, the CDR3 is TGTGCCAGCAGCCAGGGACTCCGGGGGGACACAGATACGCAGTATTTT. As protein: CASSQGLRGDTDTQYF.

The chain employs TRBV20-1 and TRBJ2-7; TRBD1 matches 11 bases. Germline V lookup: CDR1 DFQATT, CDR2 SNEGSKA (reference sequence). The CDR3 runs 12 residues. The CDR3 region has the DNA TGCAGCCGGACAGGGGGCCTCTACGAGCAGTACTTC. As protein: CSRTGGLYEQYF.

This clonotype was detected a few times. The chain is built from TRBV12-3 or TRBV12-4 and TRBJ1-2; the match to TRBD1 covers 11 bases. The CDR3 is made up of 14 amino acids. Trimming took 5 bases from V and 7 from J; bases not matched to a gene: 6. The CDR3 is CASSQDRGLGGYTF. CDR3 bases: TGTGCCAGCAGTCAGGACAGGGGGCTAGGTGGCTACACCTTC.

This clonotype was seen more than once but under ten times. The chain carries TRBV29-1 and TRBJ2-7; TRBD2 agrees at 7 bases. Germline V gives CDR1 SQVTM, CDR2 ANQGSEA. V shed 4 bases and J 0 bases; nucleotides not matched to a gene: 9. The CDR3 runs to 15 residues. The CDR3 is CSVAGGPLHSYEQYF. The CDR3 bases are TGCAGCGTTGCGGGGGGACCCCTGCACTCCTACGAGCAGTACTTC.

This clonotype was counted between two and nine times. For the CDR3, the DNA is TGTGCCAGCAGCCAAGGTACAGGGGGCGCTTACAATGAGCAGTTCTTC. It specifies CASSQGTGGAYNEQFF. The rearrangement links TRBV3-1 to TRBJ2-1; 9 bases agree with TRBD1. The V gene end was trimmed by 1 base and the J gene end by 4 bases; junction bases not matched to a gene: 5. The CDR3 loop spans 16 amino acids. Germline CDR1 and CDR2: LGHDT and YNNKEL (reference sequence).

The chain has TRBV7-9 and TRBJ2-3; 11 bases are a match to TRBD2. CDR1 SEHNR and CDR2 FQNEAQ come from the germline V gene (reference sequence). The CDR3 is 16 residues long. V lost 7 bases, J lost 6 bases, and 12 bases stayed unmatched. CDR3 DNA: TGTGCCAGCAACTTGTCACTAGCGGGAGCAGGGGATACGCAGTATTTT. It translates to CASNLSLAGAGDTQYF.

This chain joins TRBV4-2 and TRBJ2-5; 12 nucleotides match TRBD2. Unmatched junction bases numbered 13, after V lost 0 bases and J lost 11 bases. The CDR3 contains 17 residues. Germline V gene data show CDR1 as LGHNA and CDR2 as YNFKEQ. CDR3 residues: CASSQDVGTSGSNEQYF. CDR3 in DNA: TGTGCCAGCAGCCAAGACGTAGGGACTAGCGGGTCAAATGAGCAGTACTTC.

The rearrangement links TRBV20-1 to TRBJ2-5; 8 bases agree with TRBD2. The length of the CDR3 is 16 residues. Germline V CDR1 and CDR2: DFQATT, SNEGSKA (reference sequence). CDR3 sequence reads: CSGTSSQTRVQETQYF. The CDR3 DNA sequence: TGCAGCGGGACTAGTTCCCAAACAAGGGTGCAAGAGACCCAGTACTTC.

The CDR3 here is CASSLGSGRPETQYF. DNA of the CDR3: TGTGCCAGCAGTTTGGGTAGCGGGAGGCCTGAGACCCAGTACTTC. J is TRBJ2-5 and V is TRBV12-3 or TRBV12-4; 10 bases align to TRBD2. The CDR3 has 15 residues. Trimming removed 3 bases from V and 5 bases from J; junction bases left unmatched: 6.

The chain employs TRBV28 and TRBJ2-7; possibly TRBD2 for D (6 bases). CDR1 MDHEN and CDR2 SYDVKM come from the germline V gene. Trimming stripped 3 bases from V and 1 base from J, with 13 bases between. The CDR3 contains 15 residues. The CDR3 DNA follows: TGTGCCAGCAGTTTGCAAGTGGCGGGGTCCTACGAGCAGTACTTC. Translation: CASSLQVAGSYEQYF.

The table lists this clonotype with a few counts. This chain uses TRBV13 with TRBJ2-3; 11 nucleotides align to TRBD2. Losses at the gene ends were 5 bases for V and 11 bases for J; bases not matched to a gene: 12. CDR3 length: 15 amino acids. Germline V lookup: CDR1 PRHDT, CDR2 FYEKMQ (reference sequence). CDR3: CASSDGTSGVLWQYF. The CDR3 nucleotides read TGTGCCAGCAGCGATGGGACTAGCGGCGTCCTTTGGCAGTATTTT.

The CDR3 nucleotides read TGTGCCAGCAGTGAAGCTTACCGATACGAGCAGTACTTC. Amino acids: CASSEAYRYEQYF. The chain links TRBV6-1 to TRBJ2-7; D call uncertain. The CDR3 consists of 13 residues. Germline CDR1 MNHNS, CDR2 SASEGT. V was cut by 0 bases and J by 4 bases, with 7 bases left in between.

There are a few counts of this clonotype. DNA of the CDR3: TGTGCCAGCAGTTTAGCGGGAGTGTTCTACGAGCAGTACTTC. Translating it yields CASSLAGVFYEQYF. The chain links TRBV12-3 or TRBV12-4 to TRBJ2-7; D is perhaps TRBD2 (5 bases). V gave up 0 bases and J gave up 3 bases, with 9 bases separating them. This CDR3 has 14 residues.

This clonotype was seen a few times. The CDR3 DNA follows: TGTGCCAGCAGTGAATCCCGAACCTCTAGGAACATTCAGTACTTC. Amino acid sequence: CASSESRTSRNIQYF. This chain uses TRBV6-1 with TRBJ2-4; D unclear. With 2 bases removed from V and 7 bases from J, the gap between germline ends came to 15 bases. The CDR3 covers 15 residues. Germline CDR1 and CDR2: MNHNS and SASEGT.

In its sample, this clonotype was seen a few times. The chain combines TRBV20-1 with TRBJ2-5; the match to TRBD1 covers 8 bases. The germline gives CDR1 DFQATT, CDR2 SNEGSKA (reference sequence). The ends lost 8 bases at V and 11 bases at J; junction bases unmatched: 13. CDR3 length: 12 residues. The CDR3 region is CSTYDRGNEQYF. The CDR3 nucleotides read TGCAGTACATACGACAGGGGCAATGAGCAGTACTTC.

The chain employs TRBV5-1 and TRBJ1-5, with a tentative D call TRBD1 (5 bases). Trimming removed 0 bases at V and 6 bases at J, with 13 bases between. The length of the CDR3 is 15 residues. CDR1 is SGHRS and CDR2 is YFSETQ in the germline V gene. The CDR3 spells CASSLEGERGQPQHF. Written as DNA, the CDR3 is TGCGCCAGCAGCTTGGAAGGGGAAAGGGGTCAGCCCCAGCATTTT.

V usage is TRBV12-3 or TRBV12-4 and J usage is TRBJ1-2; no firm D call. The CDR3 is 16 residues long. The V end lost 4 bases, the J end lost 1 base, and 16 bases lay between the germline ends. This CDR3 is CASSYVPKGGNYGYTF. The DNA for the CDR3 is TGTGCCAGCAGTTATGTCCCAAAGGGAGGTAACTATGGCTACACCTTC.

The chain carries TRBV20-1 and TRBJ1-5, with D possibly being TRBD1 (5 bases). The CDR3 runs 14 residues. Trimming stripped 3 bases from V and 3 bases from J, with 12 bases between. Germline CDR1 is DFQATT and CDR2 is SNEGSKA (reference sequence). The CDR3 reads CSASSGIVNQPQHF. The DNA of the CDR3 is TGCAGTGCTAGTTCAGGGATAGTCAATCAGCCCCAGCATTTT.

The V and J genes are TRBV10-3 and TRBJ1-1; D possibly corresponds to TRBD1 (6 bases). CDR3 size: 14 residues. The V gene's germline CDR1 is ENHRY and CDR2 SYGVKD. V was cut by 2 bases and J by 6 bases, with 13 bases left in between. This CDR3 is CAISETGSASEAFF. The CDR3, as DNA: TGTGCCATCAGTGAGACAGGGTCCGCCTCTGAAGCTTTCTTT.

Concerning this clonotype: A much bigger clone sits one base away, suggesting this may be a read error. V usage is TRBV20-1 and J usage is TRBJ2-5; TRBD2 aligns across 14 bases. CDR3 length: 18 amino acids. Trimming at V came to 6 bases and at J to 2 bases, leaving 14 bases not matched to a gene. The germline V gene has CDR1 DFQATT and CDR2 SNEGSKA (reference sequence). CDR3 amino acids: CSATNPPRTSGGQETQYF. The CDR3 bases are TGCAGTGCGACCAACCCGCCCCGGACTAGCGGGGGGCAAGAGACCCAGTACTTC.

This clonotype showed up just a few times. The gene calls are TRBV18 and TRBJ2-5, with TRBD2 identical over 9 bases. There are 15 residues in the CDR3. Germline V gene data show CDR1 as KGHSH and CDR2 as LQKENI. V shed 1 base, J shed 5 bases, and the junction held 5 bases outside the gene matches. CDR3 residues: CASSPLAGATETQYF. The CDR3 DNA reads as TGTGCCAGCTCACCACTAGCGGGAGCAACGGAGACCCAGTACTTC.

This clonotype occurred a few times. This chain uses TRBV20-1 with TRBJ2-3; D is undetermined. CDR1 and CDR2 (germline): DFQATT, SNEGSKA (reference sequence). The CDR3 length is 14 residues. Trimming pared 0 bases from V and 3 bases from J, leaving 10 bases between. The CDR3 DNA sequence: TGCAGTGCTAGAGATATAAGAAGAACAGATACGCAGTATTTT. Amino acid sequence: CSARDIRRTDTQYF.

The chain's CDR3 is CASSPDYVRGVYNEQFF. In nucleotides, the CDR3 is TGTGCCAGCAGCCCTGACTATGTCAGGGGGGTCTACAATGAGCAGTTCTTC. This rearrangement joins TRBV14 to TRBJ2-1, with a possible D match to TRBD1 (7 bases). The germline CDR1 and CDR2 sequences are SGHDN and FVKESK. The CDR3 runs 17 residues. Trimming took off 4 bases at V and 3 bases at J, with 19 bases between the two ends.

The CDR3 is CAAGTAYEQYF. The CDR3, as DNA: TGTGCCGCCGGGACAGCTTACGAGCAGTACTTC. The V call is TRBV6-6, the J call TRBJ2-7, with 7 nucleotides matching TRBD1. Germline V gene data show CDR1 as MNHNY and CDR2 as SVGAGI (reference sequence). The length of the CDR3 is 11 residues. The ends lost 11 bases at V and 4 bases at J; junction bases unmatched: 5.

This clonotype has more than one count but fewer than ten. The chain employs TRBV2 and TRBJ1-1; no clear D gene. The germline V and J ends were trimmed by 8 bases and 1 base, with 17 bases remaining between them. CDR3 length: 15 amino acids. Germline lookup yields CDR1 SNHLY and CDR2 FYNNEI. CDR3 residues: CASEAVASQNTEAFF. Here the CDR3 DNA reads TGTGCCAGCGAGGCCGTGGCATCTCAGAACACTGAAGCTTTCTTT.

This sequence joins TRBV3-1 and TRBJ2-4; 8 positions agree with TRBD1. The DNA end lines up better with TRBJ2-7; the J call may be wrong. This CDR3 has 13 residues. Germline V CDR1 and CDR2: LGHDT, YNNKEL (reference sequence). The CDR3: CASSQATGAEQYF. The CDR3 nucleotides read TGTGCCAGCAGCCAAGCGACAGGGGCCGAGCAGTACTTC.

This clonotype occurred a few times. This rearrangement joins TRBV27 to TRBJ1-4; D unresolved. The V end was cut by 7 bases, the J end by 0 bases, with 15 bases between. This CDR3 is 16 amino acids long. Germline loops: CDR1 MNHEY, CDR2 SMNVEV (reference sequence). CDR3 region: CASTMWWGATNEKLFF. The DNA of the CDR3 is TGTGCCAGCACCATGTGGTGGGGAGCAACTAATGAAAAACTGTTTTTT.